This T cell receptor beta chain was captured in a study of cytomegalovirus exposure and HLA in healthy donors (dated by TCRdb to about 2017). Looking at the study overall: In an earlier analysis of 587 of the donors, 250 to 300 Gb of sequence data and some 120 million unique TCR beta sequences from roughly 200 million T cells were reported. Around 330 gigabases of sequencing data and tens of millions of unique TCR sequences made up an early release that covered approximately 620 HLA-typed donors. Of the roughly 400 genotyped donors, 65% to 90% were placed in the genetic ancestry cluster associated with self-reported Caucasian donors. The study aimed to test whether signatures of past pathogen exposure could be identified by cataloging public T cell receptors. The T cell repertoires of some 700 subjects were profiled by immunosequencing and related to cytomegalovirus serostatus. Besides the first cohort of approximately 670 subjects, a separate validation cohort made up of 95 to 150 different subjects was used. The study combined high-throughput TCR immunosequencing, statistical association of individual TCRs with disease status, and machine learning to predict cytomegalovirus infection status. In a later analysis, previously published TCR beta repertoires from 600 to 850 donors were re-analyzed and high-resolution HLA genotyping was added so that TCR occurrence patterns could be studied. The later analysis used no new phenotypic data to find candidate immune exposures, relying instead on TCR beta sequences and their occurrence across donors. An earlier analysis of 500 to 650 of the donors applied high-throughput TCR beta sequencing to assess whether each TCR beta V gene segment acted as functional or pseudogenic. Donor age, sex, ethnicity and CMV serostatus were compiled together with the repertoire data. A later genetic analysis took genome-wide SNP genotypes for about 55% of the roughly 700 donors and used that subset as a discovery cohort. Every discovery cohort repertoire had been produced on one sequencing platform. HLA typing covered class I and class II loci at four-digit resolution. Typing coverage varied by locus: roughly 620-640 donors for A, B, C, DRB1 and DQB1; more than 500 for DQA1; some 610 for DPA1; approximately 470 for DPB1. Several DR-DQ haplotypes were handled as single units for association and clustering because linkage in the cohort was strong. Among about 370 genotyped donors of the cohort, an average of approximately 200,000 unique TCR beta nucleotide sequences was sequenced per donor, of which 15% to 20% were non-productive. Beyond this particular receptor, the publication reports: The earlier analysis of about 600 of the donors excluded approximately 15 rarely observed V segments, including chromosome 9 orphons, because counts were too low. A further reported finding was that TCR beta sequences accurately predicted the HLA-A and HLA-B alleles for most subjects in the first cohort. Linkage disequilibrium might explain the correlated functional status among segregating V segments, but an unknown experimental factor could not be ruled out. Compared with the approximately 720-donor mean, donors in an Asian-associated ancestry cluster had fewer N-insertions in productive TCRs, according to a later genetic analysis. In a later analysis, the rate of TCR association differed among HLA loci, with DRB1 alleles having the most associated TCRs and HLA-C alleles having the fewest. Because HLA typing was unavailable for some donors at each locus, only the typed subset was used in association tests. V-gene and J-gene trimming of TCR beta chains was associated with a missense DCLRE1C variant in a later genetic analysis, and the association was replicated in an independent cohort. In a later analysis, HLA-associated TCR beta chains were found to be more clonally expanded and to have lower generation probabilities than equally common non-associated chains. Most TCR sequences were observed very rarely across donors, whereas some public TCRs were present in many individuals. A few of the identified cytomegalovirus-associated TCR beta chains were confirmed in vitro to be specific for cytomegalovirus antigens. An earlier analysis of around 540 of the donors showed that most TCR beta V segments appeared in productive rearrangements either about 87% or about 30% of the time, which broadly matched IMGT annotations. The classifier was reported to diagnose cytomegalovirus status with high specificity and sensitivity in both the original and validation cohorts. Immune exposure information for the cohort was limited to CMV serostatus. Presence/absence analyses assumed roughly uniform sequencing depth across donors, an assumption that may not hold. Some IMGT-functional V segments, including TRBV6-2 and TRBV6-3, could not be distinguished by the 87-base-pair reads and were therefore excluded. Several of the top co-occurrence clusters appeared to be linked to parvovirus B19, influenza, CMV and Epstein-Barr virus, according to a later analysis. The sequencing pipeline was judged likely to have produced a cluster of highly shared sequence variants as a technical artifact. Only TCR beta chains were sequenced in this cohort, and the absence of alpha or paired-chain data limited detectable features. According to a later analysis, most CMV-associated TCR beta chains appeared to be HLA-restricted, and the HLA associations seemed to be driven largely by CMV exposure. In the study, some 160 TCR beta chains were listed as associated with cytomegalovirus. A later analysis associated approximately 17,000 TCR beta sequences with specific HLA alleles at a false discovery rate of 0.05. Strong co-occurrence of HLA alleles, especially DR and DQ, made assigning TCR associations to individual alleles difficult. It was suggested by the authors that the approach could potentially be generalized to other disease states and immunological phenotypes.

The cohort consisted of approximately 690 healthy bone marrow donors. All cohort members were sampled while nominally healthy, although unrecorded immune exposures were likely present. The donor tested CMV seropositive and was one of the 289 seropositive cohort members. A peripheral blood sample was provided by each donor, and peripheral blood mononuclear cells were used for TCR beta sequencing. Genomic DNA was extracted from the blood cell samples with the Qiagen DNeasy Blood Extraction Kit. The library came from the immunoSEQ multiplex PCR assay. A mixture of 60 forward primers for TCR Vbeta segments and 13 reverse primers for TCR Jbeta segments was used in the multiplex PCR. The CDR3 region of rearranged TCR beta genes was amplified from genomic DNA with a multiplex PCR assay. The Illumina HiSeq System was used to sequence the amplified TCR beta libraries as 87-base-pair reads. Turning to the authors' computational methods: Across the 640 or so repertoires, a later analysis counted 80 million or so unique TCR beta chains, roughly 11 million of which were shared by at least two donors. A nearest-neighbor algorithm error-corrected the raw reads and collapsed the reads into unique sequences, merging closely related sequences to remove PCR and sequencing errors. Alignment of CDR3 sequences to IMGT reference sequences was used to assign V, D and J gene segments. For a sequence to be retained, a match of at least six nucleotides was required to both a V gene segment and a J gene segment. A rearrangement counted as productive if the CDR3 had no stop codons and remained in frame with V and J, and every other rearrangement counted as non-productive. CDR3 was defined by IMGT convention, running from the second conserved V-encoded cysteine to the conserved J-encoded phenylalanine. Sequences without an unambiguous match to a single V gene segment were excluded from the earlier analysis of about 600 of the donors. An earlier analysis of 587 of the donors classified V segments as functional when productive rearrangements were above 56.7% and as segregating when the standard deviation between donors was above 5%. A statistical classification framework was built for diagnosing cytomegalovirus status from the catalog of TCR beta chain sequences. In a later analysis, TCR nucleotide sequences were compared against IMGT/GENE-DB human TR gene sequences so that V and J genes could be assigned. In a later analysis, CDR3 sequences and most-parsimonious VDJ recombination scenarios were assigned using the TCRdist pipeline. A later analysis defined each TCR beta chain by its CDR3 amino acid sequence plus V-gene family, and excluded reads lacking a unique V-gene family. To address suspected cross-contamination and a sequencing artifact, a later analysis removed a few hundred highly shared, low-generation-probability nucleotide sequences. In a later analysis, a clonal expansion index was calculated for each public chain from normalized within-repertoire ranks of inferred template counts. In a later analysis, generation probabilities were computed with a VDJ recombination model fitted to out-of-frame rearrangements, and the resulting probabilities were checked against IGoR. A later analysis scored TCR-TCR, TCR-HLA and TCR-CMV co-occurrence with hypergeometric tests, applying a repertoire-size bias correction to TCR pairs. A later analysis estimated false discovery rates by permuting HLA or CMV assignments 20 times. In a later analysis, co-occurring TCRs were grouped using DBSCAN, and TCRdist sequence similarity was added for clustering within HLA-allele-positive subsets. For co-occurrence clustering, repertoires with fewer than 30,000 or more than 120,000 public chains were excluded, along with five repertoires with anomalous nucleotide sharing. This is the immuneACCESS table as TCRdb keeps it, with only in-frame sequences that have V and J called. A part of the clones is gone; compared with another copy, unresolved V genes explain less than half, and the rest is unexplained. V, J and clone size were drawn from that table, and D and trimming were deduced from the DNA. For this sample there are 60,000 or so clones; 60% to 85% appear just once. The top ten clonotypes cover roughly 3.4% of the sample.

The CDR3 has 15 amino acids, counting the end cysteine and phenylalanine. Only the CDR3 DNA stays, 45 bases, in frame from base 1. The germline V gene provides CDR1 SGHRS and CDR2 YFSETQ. V is shortened by 0 bases, J by 4 bases, and the region joining them spans 13 bases. Comment on this clone: The target of this receptor is not known. Base qualities are not provided; no much larger clone lies one nucleotide away.

The sequence links TRBV5-1 to TRBJ1-2; the D segment cannot be called with confidence. The specimen sequenced was PBMCs. This TCR was sampled from a woman in her thirties or forties in good health and CMV-seropositive. The DNA reads as follows: TGCGCCAGCAGCTTGGGTGACGGCGGATTCTATGGCTACACCTTC. Its protein is CASSLGDGGFYGYTF.